The T cell receptor beta chain under discussion was sequenced for a study of PD-L1 blockade in urothelial cancer. Study at large: At 3 weeks (second dose) and 6 weeks after starting treatment, blood was analyzed.

Time point described: pretreatment peripheral blood. Every patient provided from 1 to 8 samples, collected pretreatment and on-treatment. The junction had 2 bases not matched to a gene; V was cut back by 5 bases and J by 0 bases. The CDR3 spans 15 residues. In germline, CDR1 is SGHAT, CDR2 FQNNGV. TCRdb's table, derived via immunoSEQ multiplex PCR, lists solely in-frame clones and lacks some. The sample yields tens of thousands of clones, approximately 85% seen once. The chain uses TRBV11-2 and TRBJ2-1, with TRBD1 matching 9 bases. Material: PBMCs, obtained around atezolizumab (anti-PD-L1) treatment. This receptor was identified in a man aged 55 to 70 with urothelial cancer. In DNA form, the CDR3 reads TGTGCCAGCAGCCCGGGACAGGGCTCCTACAATGAGCAGTTCTTC. It codes for CASSPGQGSYNEQFF.